This T cell receptor (beta chain) was obtained from a study of cytomegalovirus exposure and HLA in healthy donors. The PCR had 60 Vbeta and 13 Jbeta primers. Only in-frame clones appear in the TCRdb table, and some are missing; sequencing was by immunoSEQ multiplex PCR. The specimen's table records over 100,000 clones. There are 15 residues in the CDR3. Trimming cost V 7 bases and J 5 bases, with 17 bases left between them. CDR1 and CDR2 (germline): LNHDA, SQIVND (reference sequence). The sequence came from a man aged 35 to 55 in good health and CMV-seropositive. Input material: PBMCs. The V gene is TRBV19, the J gene TRBJ1-4; a weak D match, TRBD1 (6 bases). CDR3 sequence: CASTLMGHLNEKLFF. For the CDR3, the DNA is TGTGCCAGTACCCTGATGGGACACCTAAATGAAAAACTGTTTTTT.